This T cell receptor beta chain emerged from a study of beta chain features in type 1 diabetes listed by TCRdb under 2018. For the study in its entirety: Mean age, gender distribution, total cell number and subset yield were not different between patients and healthy donors. Across all samples, almost 110 million sorted cells were examined, and cell number per subset correlated strongly with RNA yield. In the study, TCRB repertoires of sorted circulating CD4+ T cell subsets from recently diagnosed type 1 diabetes patients were compared with those of matched healthy donors. Regulatory and stem cell-like memory subsets were isolated from only 8 patients and about eight healthy donors, whereas naive and central memory subsets came from all 30 or so donors.

CDR1 SGHKS and CDR2 YYEKEE were looked up in the germline V gene (reference sequence). The CDR3, cysteine through phenylalanine, is 13 amino acids long. Just CDR3 DNA is preserved here, 39 bases in frame from base 1. Here V drops 4 bases and J drops 5 bases, and the junction holds 3 bases not matched to any gene. Each donor gave one peripheral blood draw, averaging around 120 mL, which was collected into heparinised tubes. A BD FACSAria II was used to sort naive, central memory, regulatory and stem cell-like memory CD4+ T cells with a panel that included CD45RO, CCR7, CD25, CD127, CD95 and CD27. All sorted populations exceeded 98% purity. PBMCs were isolated right away by Lymphoprep density gradient centrifugation and were stained directly, without culture. So that batch effects would be minimized, each experiment stained and sorted samples in pairs, pairing one healthy donor with one patient. Paper-wide results and their limitations: Only small numbers of individuals were included in the HLA sub-analyses, which left unresolved whether HLA type had any influence on TCRB rearrangement. Because cDNA was sequenced instead of genomic DNA, activated cells with high expression could be over-represented, although the groups did not differ in activation or CD3 levels. The naive, central memory and regulatory TCRB repertoires appeared to resemble one another more closely among patients than among healthy donors. PCR might favor shorter templates, but patient and control samples were amplified and corrected together, so any skew would affect both groups equally. At VDJ recombination sites, type 1 diabetes patients had fewer insertions and more deleted nucleotides, which implies abnormalities in thymic rearrangement. In all four CD4+ subsets, TCRB CDR3 length was moderately but significantly shorter in type 1 diabetes patients.

The entire amount of isolated RNA was reverse transcribed using the High Capacity cDNA Reverse Transcription Kit, so the sequenced TCRB transcripts were expressed ones. Naive, central memory and regulatory T cell samples underwent deep immunoSEQ sequencing, averaging around 4 million total reads per sample. Sorted cells were lysed in RLT buffer, and RNA was extracted using DNase-treated RNeasy Micro or Mini kits according to cell number. Each cell subset was processed on its own to prevent cross-contamination, while patient and healthy donor samples were processed together. The immunoSEQ multiplex PCR was used to amplify TCRB sequences from cDNA, yielding 87-bp fragments that span the CDR3 region. Sequencing of the amplicons was performed on the Illumina HiSeq platform. Per the authors' processing: Synthetic template baselines were used to correct PCR bias computationally, reads within Hamming distance 2 were collapsed, and singletons that could not be merged were discarded. Reads were aligned to IMGT to assign V, D and J genes, CDR3 length, and insertions or deletions at six rearrangement sites. Clonotype counts were normalized to sorted cell number within each subset before computing true diversity and Gini coefficients with the tcR R package. The overlap coefficient, calculated on TCRB nucleotide sequences, was used to measure repertoire sharing. TCRdb mirrors the immuneACCESS table, restricted to in-frame sequences. Some clones are absent from its copies; in checked studies, under half trace to an unresolved V gene, and the reason for the others is unknown. V and J calls and clone size are given by that table; D and trimming were obtained from the DNA. The sample table shows 150,000 to 200,000 clones, and 7.8% are seen once. The top ten clones comprise roughly 0.97% of the sample.

The table lists this clone with a few counts. This clone's antigen is unknown. No base quality values were provided; no much bigger clone lies one nucleotide off. Other DNA variants within this sample encode the same CDR3. The specimen was central memory CD4+ T cells from blood. This receptor was taken from a woman aged 35 to 49 with type 1 diabetes. The chain couples TRBV5-5 to TRBJ1-5; a stretch of 7 junction bases matches TRBD1. The DNA sequence is given as TGTGCCAGCAGCCGTGACAGGGATCAGCCCCAGCATTTT. Translated, it reads CASSRDRDQPQHF. When the CDR3 is completed using the reference TRBV5-5 and TRBJ1-5 genes on either side, the full variable domain is DAGVTQSPTHLIKTRGQQVTLRCSPISGHKSVSWYQQVLGQGPQFIFQYYEKEERGRGNFPDRFSARQFPNYSSELNVNALLLGDSALYLCASSRDRDQPQHFGDGTRLSIL.